This T cell receptor beta chain was recovered during a study of blood T cell repertoires in COVID-19. As for the study in general: Acute-phase and convalescent COVID-19 samples originated in the United States, Italy and Spain. The analysed material was cDNA or gDNA that came from T cells, B-cell-depleted T cells, or PBMCs.

V gave up 4 bases and J gave up 5 bases, with 6 bases separating them. The CDR3 is made up of 11 amino acids. Germline V gene sequence: CDR1 SEHNR, CDR2 FQNEAQ (reference sequence). In the original analysis: Estimates of nucleated cell counts were drawn from the amplification of reference gene primers. The protocol was immunoSEQ multiplex PCR, while the TCRdb copy is restricted to in-frame clones and leaves out a portion. V, J and clone size reflect that table, while D and trimming were determined from the DNA. The repertoire has fewer than 250,000 clones, 80% to 85% of them found once; the top ten carry just under 20%.

Sequencing was performed on peripheral blood. The TCR originated in a man aged 25-45 years with active or convalescent COVID-19. This chain connects TRBV7-9 to TRBJ2-7, with D hard to call. The CDR3 spells CASSSRDEQYF. DNA of the CDR3: TGTGCCAGCAGCTCCCGGGACGAGCAGTACTTC.